The following is a T cell receptor (beta chain) sequence with its context. Enrolment of Seattle patients took place during active infection, and they were followed longitudinally. This entry comes from a study of blood T cell repertoires in COVID-19. Study context: Sites across the United States, Italy and Spain contributed samples from acute and convalescent COVID-19. Sample material is recorded as cDNA or gDNA derived from T cells, B-cell-depleted T cells, or PBMCs.

Per the germline V gene, CDR1 is SGHRS and CDR2 is YFSETQ. The CDR3 is made up of 13 amino acids. J lost 11 bases, V lost 0 bases, and 5 bases had no gene match. Original methodology: How many nucleated cells were present was estimated from reference gene primer amplification. Only in-frame clones appear in the TCRdb table, and some are missing; sequencing was by immunoSEQ multiplex PCR. From that table come the V and J calls and clone size; the DNA was used to work out D and trimming. The table shows under 550,000 clones, with over 85% occurring only once. This sequence originates from a man between 18 and 29 years old with COVID-19, enrolled during active disease. The chain uses TRBV5-1 and TRBJ2-3, with 8 bases fitting TRBD1. The sample consisted of peripheral blood. As DNA, the CDR3 is TGCGCCAGCAGCTTGGATGGACAGGGCGGGCAGTATTTT. It translates to CASSLDGQGGQYF.